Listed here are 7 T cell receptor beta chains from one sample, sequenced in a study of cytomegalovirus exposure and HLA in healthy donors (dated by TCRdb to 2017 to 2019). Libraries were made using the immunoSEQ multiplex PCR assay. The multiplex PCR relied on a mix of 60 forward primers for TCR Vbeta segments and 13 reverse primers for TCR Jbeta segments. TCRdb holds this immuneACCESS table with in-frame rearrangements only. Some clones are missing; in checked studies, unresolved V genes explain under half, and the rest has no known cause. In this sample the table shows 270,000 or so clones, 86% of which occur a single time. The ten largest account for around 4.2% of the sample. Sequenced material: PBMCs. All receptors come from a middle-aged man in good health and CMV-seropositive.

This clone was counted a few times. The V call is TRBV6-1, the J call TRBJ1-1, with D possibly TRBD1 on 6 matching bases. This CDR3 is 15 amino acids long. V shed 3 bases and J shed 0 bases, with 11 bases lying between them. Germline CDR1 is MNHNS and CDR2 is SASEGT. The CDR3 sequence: CASSDIGGLNTEAFF. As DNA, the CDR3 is TGTGCCAGCAGTGACATCGGGGGGCTGAACACTGAAGCTTTCTTT.

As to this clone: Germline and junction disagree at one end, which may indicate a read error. The DNA of the CDR3 is TGTTCCAGCAGCGCGCGAAATCAGCCCCAGCATTTT. This translates into CSSSARNQPQHF. The chain combines TRBV7-9 with TRBJ1-5, with no clear D. The CDR3 has 12 residues. Germline-derived CDR1 and CDR2 are SEHNR and FQNEAQ (reference sequence).

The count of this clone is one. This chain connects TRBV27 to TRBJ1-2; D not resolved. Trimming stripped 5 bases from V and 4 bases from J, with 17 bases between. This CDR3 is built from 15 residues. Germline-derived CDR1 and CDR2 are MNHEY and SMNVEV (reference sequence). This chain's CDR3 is CASSVRGWRLYGYTF. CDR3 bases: TGTGCCAGCAGTGTTCGAGGGTGGCGGCTCTATGGCTACACCTTC.

CDR3 residues: CASSSGTSDSSYEQYF. DNA of the CDR3: TGCGCCAGCAGCTCAGGGACTAGCGACAGCTCCTACGAGCAGTACTTC. The chain recombines TRBV5-1 with TRBJ2-7, with 10 bases aligning to TRBD2. V was pared by 3 bases and J by 0 bases, with 6 bases of the junction left unmatched. Germline-derived CDR1 and CDR2 are SGHRS and YFSETQ. CDR3 length equals 16 residues. Complete variable domain (other parts from reference TRBV5-1 and TRBJ2-7): KAGVTQTPRYLIKTRGQQVTLSCSPISGHRSVSWYQQTPGQGLQFLFEYFSETQRNKGNFPGRFSGRQFSNSRSEMNVSTLELGDSALYLCASSSGTSDSSYEQYFGPGTRLTVT.

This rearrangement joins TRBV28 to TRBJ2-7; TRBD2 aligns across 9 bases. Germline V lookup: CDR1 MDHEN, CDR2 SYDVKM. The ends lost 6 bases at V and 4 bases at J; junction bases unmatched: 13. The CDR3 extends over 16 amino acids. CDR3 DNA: TGTGCCAGCAGACCCCCGCGGGCTAGCGGGGTTTACGAGCAGTACTTC. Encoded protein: CASRPPRASGVYEQYF.

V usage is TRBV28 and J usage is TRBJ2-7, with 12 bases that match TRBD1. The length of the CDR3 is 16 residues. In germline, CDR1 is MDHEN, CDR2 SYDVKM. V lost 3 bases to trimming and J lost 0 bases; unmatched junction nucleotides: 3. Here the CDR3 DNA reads TGTGCCAGCAGTTTTTGGGACAGGGGGCCCTCCTACGAGCAGTACTTC. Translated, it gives CASSFWDRGPSYEQYF.

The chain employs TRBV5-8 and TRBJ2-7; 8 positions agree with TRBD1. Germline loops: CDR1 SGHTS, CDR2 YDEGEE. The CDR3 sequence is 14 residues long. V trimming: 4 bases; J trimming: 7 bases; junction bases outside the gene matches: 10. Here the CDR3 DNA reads TGTGCCAGCAGCCCGCGGACAGGGTTAGAGGAGCAGTACTTC. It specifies CASSPRTGLEEQYF.